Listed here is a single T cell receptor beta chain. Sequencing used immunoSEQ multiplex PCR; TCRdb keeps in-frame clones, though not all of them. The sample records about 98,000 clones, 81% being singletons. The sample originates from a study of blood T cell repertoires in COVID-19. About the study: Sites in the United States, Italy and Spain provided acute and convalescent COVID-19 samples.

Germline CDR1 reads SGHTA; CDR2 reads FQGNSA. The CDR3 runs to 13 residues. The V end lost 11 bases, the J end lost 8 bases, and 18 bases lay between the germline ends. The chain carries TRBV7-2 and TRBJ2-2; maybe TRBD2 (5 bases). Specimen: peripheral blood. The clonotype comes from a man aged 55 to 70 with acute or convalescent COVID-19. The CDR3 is CASARLARGELFF. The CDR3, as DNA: TGTGCCTCAGCCCGGCTAGCAAGGGGGGAGCTGTTTTTT.